Detailed here is one T cell receptor (beta chain). Its antigen remains unidentified. The data belong to a study of T cells expressing NK-cell markers (TCRdb year 2020). As for the study more broadly: Under 10 donors provided sorted CD3+CD56+NKG2C+, CD3+CD56+NKG2C- and CD3+CD56-NKG2C+ T-cell subsets, whose TCR beta-chain repertoires were profiled. Among the eight sequenced donors, only one was HCMV-seronegative, while the other seven were HCMV-seropositive. The study sequenced eight donors, all healthy volunteers chosen at random: three men and five women. Illumina HiSeq 2000/2500, MiSeq or NextSeq was used to sequence libraries as 2 x 150 bp reads.

The germline V gene provides CDR1 SGHRS and CDR2 YFSETQ. The CDR3 runs 15 amino acids, cysteine and phenylalanine included. Nucleotide data are not available. HCMV serostatus was determined by detecting HCMV-specific IgG in serum with a commercial ELISA kit. Ficoll density gradient centrifugation was used to isolate peripheral blood mononuclear cells from blood. General study outcomes and caveats: Those dominant clonotypes were again the most abundant among CD3+CD56-NKG2C+ cells in several donors, at about 28.3-65%. In 5 to 7 donors, the dominant CD3+CD56+NKG2C+ clonotypes were found to rank among the top 10 CD8+ clonotypes and to make up about 1.0-7.0% of CD8+ T cells. Whether the expanded NKG2C-expressing T cell clones were specific for HCMV antigens remained unclear.

The reads were generated on an Illumina HiSeq 2000. TCR beta cDNA libraries were prepared using 5'RACE template switching, which introduced a universal primer site and unique molecular identifiers. cDNA synthesis was primed from the TCR beta constant segment, followed by two successive PCR amplification steps. In the source study's methods: Reads were demultiplexed and grouped by UMI with MIGEC, and clonotypes were assembled and quantified with MiTCR. Only TCR cDNA sequences supported by at least two reads were kept to exclude erroneous sequences. The tcR package was used for downstream repertoire analysis, and clonotypes were matched across fractions by CDR3 nucleotide sequence plus V segment. VDJmatch was used to annotate antigen specificity against VDJdb, with one amino acid substitution in CDR3 permitted. TCRdb reprocessed the reads and assigns one entry to each CDR3 protein sequence, leaving out DNA. The V and J calls and clone size are TCRdb's, not the authors'. This sample's table has entries for 300,000 to 450,000 distinct CDR3 sequences. Clones ranked in the top ten supply around 5% of the sample.

The sequence is built from TRBV5-1 and TRBJ1-1; TCRdb's assignment of TRBD1 cannot be checked, as there is no DNA. Source material: blood T cells: a sorted CD56 or NKG2C T cell subset, CD4+ or CD8+ T cells, or bulk PBMC T cells (not recorded which). The TCR was taken from a man aged 18-70 years in good health. The CDR3 amino acid sequence is: CASSLYGSQNTEAFF.